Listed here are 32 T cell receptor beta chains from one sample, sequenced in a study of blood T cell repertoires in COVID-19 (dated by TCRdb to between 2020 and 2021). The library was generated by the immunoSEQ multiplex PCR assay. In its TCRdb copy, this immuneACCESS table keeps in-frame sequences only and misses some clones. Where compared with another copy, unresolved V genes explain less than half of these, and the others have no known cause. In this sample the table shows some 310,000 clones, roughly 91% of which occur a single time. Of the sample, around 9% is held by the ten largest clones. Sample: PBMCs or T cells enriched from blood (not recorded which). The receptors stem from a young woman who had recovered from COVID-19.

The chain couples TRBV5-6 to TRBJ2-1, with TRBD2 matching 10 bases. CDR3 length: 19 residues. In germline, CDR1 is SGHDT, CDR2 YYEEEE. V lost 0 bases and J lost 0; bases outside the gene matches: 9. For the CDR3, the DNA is TGTGCCAGCAGCTTGGATTTCGGGACTAGCGATCTCTCCTACAATGAGCAGTTCTTC. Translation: CASSLDFGTSDLSYNEQFF. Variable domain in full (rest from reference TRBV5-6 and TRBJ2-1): DAGVTQSPTHLIKTRGQQVTLRCSPKSGHDTVSWYQQALGQGPQFIFQYYEEEERQRGNFPDRFSGHQFPNYSSELNVNALLLGDSALYLCASSLDFGTSDLSYNEQFFGPGTRLTVL.

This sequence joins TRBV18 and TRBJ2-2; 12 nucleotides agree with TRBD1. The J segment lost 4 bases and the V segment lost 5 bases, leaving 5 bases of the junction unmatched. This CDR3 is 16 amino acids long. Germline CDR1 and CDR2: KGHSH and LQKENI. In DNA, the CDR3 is TGTGCCAGCTCAGCCACGGGACAGGGGGCCACCGGGGAGCTGTTTTTT. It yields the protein CASSATGQGATGELFF.

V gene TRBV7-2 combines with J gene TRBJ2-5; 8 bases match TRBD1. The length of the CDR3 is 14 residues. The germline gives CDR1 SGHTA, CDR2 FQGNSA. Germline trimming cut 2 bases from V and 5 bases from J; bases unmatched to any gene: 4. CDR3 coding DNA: TGTGCCAGCAGCTTACAGGGGGCGCGGGAGACCCAGTACTTC. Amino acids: CASSLQGARETQYF.

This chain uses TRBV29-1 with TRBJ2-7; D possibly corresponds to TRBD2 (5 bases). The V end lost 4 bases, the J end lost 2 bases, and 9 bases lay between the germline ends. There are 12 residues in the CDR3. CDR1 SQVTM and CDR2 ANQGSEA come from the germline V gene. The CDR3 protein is CSVGTTTYEQYF. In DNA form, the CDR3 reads TGCAGCGTTGGGACGACTACCTACGAGCAGTACTTC.

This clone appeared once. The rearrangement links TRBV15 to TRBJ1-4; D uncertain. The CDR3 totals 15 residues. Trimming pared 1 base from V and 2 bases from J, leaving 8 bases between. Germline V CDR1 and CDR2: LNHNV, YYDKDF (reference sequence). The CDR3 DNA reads TGTGCCACCAGCAGAGCCGGGTTCACTAATGAAAAACTGTTTTTT. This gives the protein CATSRAGFTNEKLFF.

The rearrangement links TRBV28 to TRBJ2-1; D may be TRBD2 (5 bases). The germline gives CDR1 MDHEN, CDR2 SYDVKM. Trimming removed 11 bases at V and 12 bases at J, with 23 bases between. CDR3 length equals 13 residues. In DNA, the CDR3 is TGTGCCGCTCGGGGTGCAGGCCGGACTGGGCAGTTCTTC. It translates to CAARGAGRTGQFF.

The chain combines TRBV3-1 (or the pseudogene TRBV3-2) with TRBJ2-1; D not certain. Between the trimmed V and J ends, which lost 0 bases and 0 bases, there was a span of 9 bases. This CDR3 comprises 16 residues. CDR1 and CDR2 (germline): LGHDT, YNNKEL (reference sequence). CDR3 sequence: CASSQDKFSSYNEQFF. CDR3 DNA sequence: TGTGCCAGCAGCCAAGATAAATTTAGCTCCTACAATGAGCAGTTCTTC.

Here the CDR3 reads CAISVGGLGTEAFF. CDR3 in DNA: TGTGCCATCAGTGTAGGGGGCTTGGGCACTGAAGCTTTCTTT. V is TRBV10-3 and J is TRBJ1-1; 7 bases match TRBD1. Germline loops: CDR1 ENHRY, CDR2 SYGVKD. The trim removed 4 bases at V and 4 bases at J, leaving 6 bases unmatched. This CDR3 spans 14 amino acids.

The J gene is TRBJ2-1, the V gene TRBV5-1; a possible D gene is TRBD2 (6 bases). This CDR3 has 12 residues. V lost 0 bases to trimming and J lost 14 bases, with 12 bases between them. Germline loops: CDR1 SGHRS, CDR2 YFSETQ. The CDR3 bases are TGCGCCAGCAGCTTGGATCTCGGGAGTGAGTTCTTC. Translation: CASSLDLGSEFF.

The CDR3 reads CASRLTHLVAGPRAGELFF. CDR3 sequence (DNA): TGCGCCAGCAGACTCACCCACCTAGTAGCGGGACCCCGGGCCGGGGAGCTGTTTTTT. The chain joins TRBV4-1 to TRBJ2-2; TRBD2 aligns across 8 bases. This CDR3 contains 19 residues. Germline V gives CDR1 MGHRA, CDR2 YSYEKL. After removal of 6 bases from V and 6 bases from J, the junction contained 21 bases not matched to a gene.

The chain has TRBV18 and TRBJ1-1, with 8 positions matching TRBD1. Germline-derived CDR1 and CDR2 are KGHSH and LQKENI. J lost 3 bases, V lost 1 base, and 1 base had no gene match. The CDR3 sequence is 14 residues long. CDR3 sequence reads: CASSPRQGYTEAFF. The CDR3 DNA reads TGTGCCAGCTCACCACGACAGGGGTACACTGAAGCTTTCTTT.

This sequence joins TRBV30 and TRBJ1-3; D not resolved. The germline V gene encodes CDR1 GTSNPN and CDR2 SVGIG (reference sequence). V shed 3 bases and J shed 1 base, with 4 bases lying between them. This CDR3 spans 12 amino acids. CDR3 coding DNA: TGTGCCTGGAGGGAGTCTGGAAACACCATATATTTT. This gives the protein CAWRESGNTIYF. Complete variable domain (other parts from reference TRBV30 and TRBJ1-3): SQTIHQWPATLVQPVGSPLSLECTVEGTSNPNLYWYRQAAGRGLQLLFYSVGIGQISSEVPQNLSASRPQDRQFILSSKKLLLSDSGFYLCAWRESGNTIYFGEGSWLTVV.

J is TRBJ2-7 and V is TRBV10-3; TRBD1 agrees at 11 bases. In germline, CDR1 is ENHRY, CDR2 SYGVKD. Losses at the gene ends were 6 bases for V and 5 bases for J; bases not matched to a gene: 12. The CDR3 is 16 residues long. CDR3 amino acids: CAIRGRGTGGSDEQYF. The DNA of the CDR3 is TGTGCCATCAGAGGTCGAGGGACAGGGGGTTCGGACGAGCAGTACTTC.

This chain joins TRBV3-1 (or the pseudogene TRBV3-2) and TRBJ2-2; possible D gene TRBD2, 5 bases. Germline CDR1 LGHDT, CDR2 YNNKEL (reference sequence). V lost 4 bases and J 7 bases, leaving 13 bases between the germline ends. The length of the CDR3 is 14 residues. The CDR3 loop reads CASSLSSHGGELFF. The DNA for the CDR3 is TGTGCCAGCAGCCTCTCTAGCCACGGCGGGGAGCTGTTTTTT.

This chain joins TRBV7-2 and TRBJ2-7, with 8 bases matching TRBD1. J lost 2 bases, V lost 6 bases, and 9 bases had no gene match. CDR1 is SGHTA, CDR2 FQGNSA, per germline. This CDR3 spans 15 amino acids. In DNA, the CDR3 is TGTGCCAGCAGGCCAGACAGGGGCCAACCCTACGAGCAGTACTTC. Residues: CASRPDRGQPYEQYF.

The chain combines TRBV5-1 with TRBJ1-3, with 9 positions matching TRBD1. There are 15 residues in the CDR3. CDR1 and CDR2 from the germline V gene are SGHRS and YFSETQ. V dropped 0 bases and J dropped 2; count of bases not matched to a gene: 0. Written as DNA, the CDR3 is TGCGCCAGCAGCTTGGGACAGGGGGCTGGAAACACCATATATTTT. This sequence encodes CASSLGQGAGNTIYF.

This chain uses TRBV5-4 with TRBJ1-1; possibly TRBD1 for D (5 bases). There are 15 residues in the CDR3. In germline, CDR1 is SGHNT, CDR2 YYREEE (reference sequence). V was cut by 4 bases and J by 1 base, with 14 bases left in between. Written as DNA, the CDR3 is TGTGCCAGCAGCCGCAAAGACGGGGGGAACACTGAAGCTTTCTTT. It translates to CASSRKDGGNTEAFF.

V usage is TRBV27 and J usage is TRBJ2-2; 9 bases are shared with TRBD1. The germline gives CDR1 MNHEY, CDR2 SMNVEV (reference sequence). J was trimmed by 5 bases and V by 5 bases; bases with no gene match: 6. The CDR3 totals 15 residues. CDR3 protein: CASSARGTGTGELFF. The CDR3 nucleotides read TGTGCCAGCAGTGCTCGCGGGACAGGGACCGGGGAGCTGTTTTTT.

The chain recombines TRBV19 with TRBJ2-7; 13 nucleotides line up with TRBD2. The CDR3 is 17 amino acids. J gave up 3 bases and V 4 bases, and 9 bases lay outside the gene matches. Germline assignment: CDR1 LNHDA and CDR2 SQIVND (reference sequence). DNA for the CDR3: TGTGCCAGTAGTAGGGGGACTAGCGGGACAGTTAACTACGAGCAGTACTTC. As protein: CASSRGTSGTVNYEQYF.

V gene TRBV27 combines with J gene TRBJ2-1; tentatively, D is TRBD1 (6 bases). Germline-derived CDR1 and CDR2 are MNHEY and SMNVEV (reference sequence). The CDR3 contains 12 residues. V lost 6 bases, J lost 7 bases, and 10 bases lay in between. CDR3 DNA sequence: TGTGCCAGCAGCACAGGGTTTAATGAGCAGTTCTTC. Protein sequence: CASSTGFNEQFF.

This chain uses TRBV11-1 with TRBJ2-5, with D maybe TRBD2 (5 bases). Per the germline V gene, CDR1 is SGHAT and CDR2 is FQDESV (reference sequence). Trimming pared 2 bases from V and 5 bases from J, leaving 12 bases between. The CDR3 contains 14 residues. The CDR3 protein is CASSLITRGETQYF. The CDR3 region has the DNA TGTGCCAGCAGCTTAATCACAAGAGGGGAGACCCAGTACTTC.

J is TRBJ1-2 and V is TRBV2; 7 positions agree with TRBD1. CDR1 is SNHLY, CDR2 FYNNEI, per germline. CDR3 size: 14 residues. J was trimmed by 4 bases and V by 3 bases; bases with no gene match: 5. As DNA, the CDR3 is TGTGCCAGCAGTGACGAGGGGGCGGCCTATGGCTACACCTTC. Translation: CASSDEGAAYGYTF.

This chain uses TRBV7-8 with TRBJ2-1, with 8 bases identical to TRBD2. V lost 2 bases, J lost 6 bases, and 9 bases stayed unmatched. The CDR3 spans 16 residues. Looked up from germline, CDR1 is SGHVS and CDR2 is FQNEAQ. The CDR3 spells CASSLFCGRTPNEQFF. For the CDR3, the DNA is TGTGCCAGCAGCTTATTTTGCGGGAGGACGCCCAATGAGCAGTTCTTC.

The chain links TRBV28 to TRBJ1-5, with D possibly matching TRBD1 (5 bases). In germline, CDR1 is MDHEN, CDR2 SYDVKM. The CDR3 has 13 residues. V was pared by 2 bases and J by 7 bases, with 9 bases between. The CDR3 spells CASSLNQGQPQHF. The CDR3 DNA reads TGTGCCAGCAGTTTAAATCAGGGACAGCCCCAGCATTTT.

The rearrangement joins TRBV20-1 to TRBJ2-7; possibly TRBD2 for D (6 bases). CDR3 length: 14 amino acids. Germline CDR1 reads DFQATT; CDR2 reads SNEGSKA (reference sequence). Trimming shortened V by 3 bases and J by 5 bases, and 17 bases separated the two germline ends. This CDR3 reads CSASFRLPGDEQYF. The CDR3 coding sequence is TGCAGTGCTAGTTTCCGCCTTCCGGGGGACGAGCAGTACTTC.

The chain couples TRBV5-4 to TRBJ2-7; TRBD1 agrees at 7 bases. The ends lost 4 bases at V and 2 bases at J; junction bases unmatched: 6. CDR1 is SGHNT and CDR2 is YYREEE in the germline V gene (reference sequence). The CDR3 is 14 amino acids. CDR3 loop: CASSATGQTYEQYF. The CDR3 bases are TGTGCCAGCAGCGCTACGGGACAGACCTACGAGCAGTACTTC.

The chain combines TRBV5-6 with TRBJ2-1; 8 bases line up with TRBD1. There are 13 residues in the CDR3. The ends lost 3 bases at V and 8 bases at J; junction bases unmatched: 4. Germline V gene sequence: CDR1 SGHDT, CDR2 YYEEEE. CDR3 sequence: CASSSGQGHEQFF. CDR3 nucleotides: TGTGCCAGCAGCTCAGGACAGGGACATGAGCAGTTCTTC.

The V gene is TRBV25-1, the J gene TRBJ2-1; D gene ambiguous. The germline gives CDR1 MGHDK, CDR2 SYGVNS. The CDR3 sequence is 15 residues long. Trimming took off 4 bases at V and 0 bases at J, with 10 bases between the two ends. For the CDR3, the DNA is TGTGCCAGCAGTGCCCACCCCAGCTCCTACAATGAGCAGTTCTTC. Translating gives CASSAHPSSYNEQFF.

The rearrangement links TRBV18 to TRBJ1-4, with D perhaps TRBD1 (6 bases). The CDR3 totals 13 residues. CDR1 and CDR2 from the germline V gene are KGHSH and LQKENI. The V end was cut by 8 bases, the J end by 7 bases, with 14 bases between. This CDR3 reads CASQLSGVEKLFF. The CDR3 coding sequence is TGTGCCAGCCAACTCTCAGGGGTTGAAAAACTGTTTTTT.

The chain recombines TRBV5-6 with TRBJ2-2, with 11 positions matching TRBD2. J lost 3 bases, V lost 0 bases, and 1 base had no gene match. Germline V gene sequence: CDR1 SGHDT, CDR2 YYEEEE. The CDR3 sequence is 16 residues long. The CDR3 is CASSLGLAGYTGELFF. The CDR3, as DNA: TGTGCCAGCAGCTTGGGACTAGCGGGATACACCGGGGAGCTGTTTTTT.

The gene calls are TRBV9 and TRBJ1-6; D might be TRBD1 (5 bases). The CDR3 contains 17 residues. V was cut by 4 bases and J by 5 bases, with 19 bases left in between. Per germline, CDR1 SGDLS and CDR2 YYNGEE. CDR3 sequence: CASSPRAGGFDNSPLHF. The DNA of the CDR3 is TGTGCCAGCAGCCCCCGCGCGGGGGGTTTTGATAATTCACCCCTCCACTTT.

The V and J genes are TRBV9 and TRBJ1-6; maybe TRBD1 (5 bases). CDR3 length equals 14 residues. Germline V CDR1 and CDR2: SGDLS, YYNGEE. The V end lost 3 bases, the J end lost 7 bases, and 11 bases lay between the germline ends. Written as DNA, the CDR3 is TGTGCCAGCAGCGGGGGGGGAAGGAATTCACCCCTCCACTTT. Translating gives CASSGGGRNSPLHF.